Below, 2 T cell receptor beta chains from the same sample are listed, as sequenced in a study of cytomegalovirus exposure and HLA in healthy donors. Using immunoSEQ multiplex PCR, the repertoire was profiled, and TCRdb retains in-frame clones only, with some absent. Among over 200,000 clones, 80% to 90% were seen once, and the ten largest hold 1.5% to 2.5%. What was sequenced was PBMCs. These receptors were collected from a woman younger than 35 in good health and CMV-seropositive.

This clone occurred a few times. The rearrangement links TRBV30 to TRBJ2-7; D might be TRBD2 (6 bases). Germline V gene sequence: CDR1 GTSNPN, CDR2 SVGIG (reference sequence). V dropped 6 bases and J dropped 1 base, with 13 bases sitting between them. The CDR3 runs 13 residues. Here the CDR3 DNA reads TGTGCCTGCCGGGACTCCAAGTCCTACGAGCAGTACTTC. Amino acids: CACRDSKSYEQYF.

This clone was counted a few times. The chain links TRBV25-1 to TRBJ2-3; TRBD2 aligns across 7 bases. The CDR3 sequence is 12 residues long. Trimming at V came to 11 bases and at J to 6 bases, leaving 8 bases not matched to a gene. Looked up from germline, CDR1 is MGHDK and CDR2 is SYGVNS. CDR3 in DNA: TGTGCCTGCGGGGGTTCCCGCGATACGCAGTATTTT. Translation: CACGGSRDTQYF.